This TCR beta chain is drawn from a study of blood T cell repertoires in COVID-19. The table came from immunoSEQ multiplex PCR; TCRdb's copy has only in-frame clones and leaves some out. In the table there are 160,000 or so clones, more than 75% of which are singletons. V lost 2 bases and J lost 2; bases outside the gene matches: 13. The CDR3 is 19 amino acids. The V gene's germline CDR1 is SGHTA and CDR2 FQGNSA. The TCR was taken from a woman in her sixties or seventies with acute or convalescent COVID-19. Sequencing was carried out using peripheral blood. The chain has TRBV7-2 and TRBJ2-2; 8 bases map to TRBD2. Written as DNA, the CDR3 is TGTGCCAGCAGCTTAAGCTGGGACTTAGCGGGGCTAAACACCGGGGAGCTGTTTTTT. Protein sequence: CASSLSWDLAGLNTGELFF. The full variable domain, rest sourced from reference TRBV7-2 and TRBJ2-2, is GAGVSQSPSNKVTEKGKDVELRCDPISGHTALYWYRQSLGQGLEFLIYFQGNSAPDKSGLPSDRFSAERTGGSVSTLTIQRTQQEDSAVYLCASSLSWDLAGLNTGELFFGEGSRLTVL.